Shown below are 20 T cell receptor beta chains from a single sample sequenced in a study of T cell responses to AZD1222 COVID-19 vaccine. Sequencing used immunoSEQ multiplex PCR; TCRdb keeps in-frame clones, though not all of them. The data hold some 96,000 clones, with over 75% observed a single time. The input for sequencing was peripheral blood, taken on day 0 of MenACWY control vaccination. The source of these receptors is an adult in good health.

The chain has TRBV19 and TRBJ1-2; 10 nucleotides match TRBD1. Trimming removed 7 bases from V and 8 bases from J; junction bases left unmatched: 13. This CDR3 is built from 15 residues. Germline assignment: CDR1 LNHDA and CDR2 SQIVND (reference sequence). The CDR3 here is CASTPRRDRGGGYTF. The CDR3 DNA reads as TGTGCCAGTACCCCCCGGAGGGACAGGGGAGGAGGCTACACCTTC. Variable domain in full (rest from reference TRBV19 and TRBJ1-2): DGGITQSPKYLFRKEGQNVTLSCEQNLNHDAMYWYRQDPGQGLRLIYYSQIVNDFQKGDIAEGYSVSREKKESFPLTVTSAQKNPTAFYLCASTPRRDRGGGYTFGSGTRLTVV.

The genes are TRBV7-2 and TRBJ2-7; TRBD1 is a possible D gene (6 bases). Germline CDR1 SGHTA, CDR2 FQGNSA. V gave up 5 bases and J gave up 0 bases, with 11 bases separating them. This CDR3 comprises 14 residues. The DNA of the CDR3 is TGTGCCAGCAGCGGGCGACAGGACTCCTACGAGCAGTACTTC. This gives the protein CASSGRQDSYEQYF.

The chain has TRBV28 and TRBJ1-4; D gene ambiguous. Germline-derived CDR1 and CDR2 are MDHEN and SYDVKM. This CDR3 spans 15 amino acids. V lost 5 bases to trimming and J lost 5 bases, with 15 bases between them. The CDR3 region is CASSAPGIRNEKLFF. The CDR3, as DNA: TGTGCCAGCAGTGCGCCGGGCATCAGGAATGAAAAACTGTTTTTT.

This clone was seen only a few times. The chain uses TRBV19 and TRBJ2-3; 10 nucleotides match TRBD2. Germline V CDR1 and CDR2: LNHDA, SQIVND (reference sequence). The CDR3 contains 14 residues. Unmatched junction bases numbered 5, after V lost 7 bases and J lost 4 bases. The CDR3 is CASIRTSGSDTQYF. CDR3 coding DNA: TGTGCCAGTATTAGGACTAGCGGTTCAGATACGCAGTATTTT.

The chain recombines TRBV5-1 with TRBJ1-2; TRBD1 might be the D (5 bases). The CDR3 is made up of 16 amino acids. Germline V lookup: CDR1 SGHRS, CDR2 YFSETQ. Between the trimmed V and J ends, which lost 4 bases and 8 bases, there was a span of 24 bases. Written as DNA, the CDR3 is TGCGCCAGCAGCCCGGAGACAGTGACTGTTTTCGGAGGCTACACCTTC. Its protein product is CASSPETVTVFGGYTF.

CDR3 coding DNA: TGTGCCAGCAGCCAACCCGGGGGCGAGCAGTTCTTC. Translating it yields CASSQPGGEQFF. The chain employs TRBV3-1 (or the pseudogene TRBV3-2) and TRBJ2-1; D possibly matches TRBD1 or TRBD2 (6 bases each). The CDR3 is made up of 12 amino acids. Germline CDR1 and CDR2: LGHDT and YNNKEL (reference sequence). Trimming took off 2 bases at V and 10 bases at J, with 9 bases between the two ends.

The genes are TRBV6-5 and TRBJ2-7; D not certain. The CDR3 extends over 14 amino acids. V lost 6 bases to trimming and J lost 0 bases, with 12 bases between them. From germline, CDR1 is MNHEY and CDR2 SVGAGI. The DNA of the CDR3 is TGTGCCAGCAGCCCAACAGCGACCTCCTACGAGCAGTACTTC. It is translated as CASSPTATSYEQYF.

The chain has TRBV28 and TRBJ2-7; D assignment may be TRBD1 or TRBD2 (5 bases each). The V gene's germline CDR1 is MDHEN and CDR2 SYDVKM. This CDR3 spans 14 amino acids. Deletions cut 4 bases from V and 5 bases from J, with 15 bases between. CDR3 bases: TGTGCCAGCAGTTCAGGGACCGGACCCCACGAGCAGTACTTC. This sequence encodes CASSSGTGPHEQYF.

This chain joins TRBV11-2 and TRBJ2-3; 10 bases are shared with TRBD2. The germline CDR1 and CDR2 sequences are SGHAT and FQNNGV. This CDR3 spans 16 amino acids. V was pared by 5 bases and J by 2 bases, with 7 bases of the junction left unmatched. CDR3 in amino acids: CASSRISGRNTDTQYF. The CDR3 region has the DNA TGTGCCAGCAGCCGAATTAGCGGGAGGAACACAGATACGCAGTATTTT.

This clone was seen a single time. This chain joins TRBV5-1 and TRBJ1-2; the match to TRBD1 covers 8 bases. The germline V gene has CDR1 SGHRS and CDR2 YFSETQ. Germline trimming cut 6 bases from V and 4 bases from J; bases unmatched to any gene: 11. CDR3 length: 15 amino acids. The chain's CDR3 is CASTKGDRRGYGYTF. CDR3 in DNA: TGCGCCAGCACCAAAGGGGACAGGCGAGGCTATGGCTACACCTTC.

The V and J genes are TRBV21-1 and TRBJ1-2; the D call TRBD1 from the table was never checked on the DNA. TRBV21-1 is a pseudogene. This CDR3 contains 17 residues. Here the CDR3 DNA reads TGTGCCAGCCCAGGGCCGGTTAAAGGGTCGACCTCCGGTGGCTACACCTTC. Translated, it gives CASPGPVKGSTSGGYTF.

The chain has TRBV2 and TRBJ2-5, with TRBD2 matching 7 bases. The germline V gene has CDR1 SNHLY and CDR2 FYNNEI. J was trimmed by 5 bases and V by 9 bases; bases with no gene match: 18. This CDR3 is 16 amino acids long. The CDR3 DNA follows: TGTGCCAGGTCTAGCGGCGAGACAGCTATGACGGAGACCCAGTACTTC. It yields the protein CARSSGETAMTETQYF.

The chain carries TRBV19 and TRBJ2-4; tentative D call: TRBD2 (6 bases). CDR1 is LNHDA, CDR2 SQIVND, per germline (reference sequence). CDR3 length: 16 amino acids. V dropped 5 bases and J dropped 2 bases, with 16 bases sitting between them. The CDR3 sequence is CASSWRLGMTKNIQYF. Here the CDR3 DNA reads TGTGCCAGTAGTTGGAGACTAGGTATGACCAAAAACATTCAGTACTTC.

V is TRBV6-1 and J is TRBJ1-6, with a weak D call TRBD1 (5 bases). Deletions cut 1 base from V and 9 bases from J, with 13 bases between. The CDR3 loop spans 15 amino acids. The germline gives CDR1 MNHNS, CDR2 SASEGT. The CDR3 spells CASSEEVKGSSPLHF. CDR3 nucleotide sequence: TGTGCCAGCAGTGAAGAGGTGAAGGGGAGTTCACCCCTCCACTTT.

The chain couples TRBV7-9 to TRBJ1-1; 7 bases fit TRBD1. Germline assignment: CDR1 SEHNR and CDR2 FQNEAQ (reference sequence). The junction had 4 bases not matched to a gene; V was cut back by 3 bases and J by 3 bases. The CDR3 consists of 14 residues. The CDR3 DNA sequence: TGTGCCAGCAGCTTGTACACAGGGGACACTGAAGCTTTCTTT. Protein sequence: CASSLYTGDTEAFF.

This clone was seen just once. This sequence joins TRBV7-9 and TRBJ1-4, with D maybe TRBD1 (5 bases). The germline CDR1 and CDR2 sequences are SEHNR and FQNEAQ (reference sequence). CDR3 length equals 15 residues. V was cut by 5 bases and J by 5 bases, with 15 bases left in between. CDR3 sequence reads: CASSDASRANEKLFF. CDR3 in DNA: TGTGCCAGCAGCGACGCCTCCAGGGCGAATGAAAAACTGTTTTTT.

In DNA form, the CDR3 reads TGTGCCAGCAGTTCTCTAGCCGGAGTTTACTACGAGCAGTACTTC. Its protein is CASSSLAGVYYEQYF. V usage is TRBV28 and J usage is TRBJ2-7, with D possibly matching TRBD2 (5 bases). CDR3 length: 15 residues. Germline loops: CDR1 MDHEN, CDR2 SYDVKM. Trimming pared 4 bases from V and 3 bases from J, leaving 16 bases between.

This chain links TRBV5-6 with TRBJ2-1; tentatively, D is TRBD2 (5 bases). Germline V gene data show CDR1 as SGHDT and CDR2 as YYEEEE. The CDR3 length is 16 residues. Trimming removed 6 bases from V and 7 bases from J, with 23 bases in between. The CDR3 loop reads CASNPLGGQRENEQFF. DNA for the CDR3: TGTGCCAGCAACCCCCTCGGCGGCCAAAGGGAGAATGAGCAGTTCTTC.

The chain is built from TRBV3-1 (or the pseudogene TRBV3-2) and TRBJ1-1; D is perhaps TRBD1 (5 bases). The CDR3 is 16 amino acids. The germline gives CDR1 LGHDT, CDR2 YNNKEL (reference sequence). V lost 0 bases to trimming and J lost 1 base, with 12 bases between them. The CDR3 DNA is TGTGCCAGCAGCCAAGAGCCTTGGGGGGAGAACACTGAAGCTTTCTTT. Translated: CASSQEPWGENTEAFF.

The chain carries TRBV6-2 or TRBV6-3 and TRBJ1-6; D is ambiguous. This CDR3 is built from 14 residues. V was trimmed by 2 bases and J by 7 bases, leaving 9 bases between them. Germline V gives CDR1 MNHEY, CDR2 SVGEGT. The CDR3 DNA sequence: TGTGCCAGCAGTTACGCTGGGGAGAATTCACCCCTCCACTTT. It specifies CASSYAGENSPLHF.